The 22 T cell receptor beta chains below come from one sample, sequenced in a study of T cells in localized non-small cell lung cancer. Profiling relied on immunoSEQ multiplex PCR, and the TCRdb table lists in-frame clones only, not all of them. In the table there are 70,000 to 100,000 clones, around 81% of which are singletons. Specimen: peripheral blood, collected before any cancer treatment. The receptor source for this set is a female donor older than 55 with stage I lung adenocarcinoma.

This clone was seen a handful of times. DNA for the CDR3: TGTGCCAGCTCATGGGCAAGCTCCTACAATGAGCAGTTCTTC. Translated, it gives CASSWASSYNEQFF. The chain is built from TRBV18 and TRBJ2-1, with D uncertain. The CDR3 length is 14 residues. V lost 5 bases, J lost 0 bases, and 8 bases lay in between. CDR1 and CDR2 from the germline V gene are KGHSH and LQKENI.

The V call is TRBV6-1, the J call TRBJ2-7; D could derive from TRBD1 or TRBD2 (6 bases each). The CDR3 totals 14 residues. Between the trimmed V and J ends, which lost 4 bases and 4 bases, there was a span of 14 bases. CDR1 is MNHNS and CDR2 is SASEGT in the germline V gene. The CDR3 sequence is CASSVGGGLYEQYF. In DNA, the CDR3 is TGTGCCAGCAGTGTCGGGGGCGGACTATACGAGCAGTACTTC.

This CDR3 is CASSLAGQHQPQHF. CDR3 nucleotides: TGTGCCAGCAGCTTGGCAGGGCAACATCAGCCCCAGCATTTT. This rearrangement joins TRBV5-6 to TRBJ1-5, with D possibly being TRBD1 (5 bases). The CDR3 spans 14 residues. Trimming shortened V by 0 bases and J by 5 bases, and 9 bases separated the two germline ends. The germline V gene encodes CDR1 SGHDT and CDR2 YYEEEE.

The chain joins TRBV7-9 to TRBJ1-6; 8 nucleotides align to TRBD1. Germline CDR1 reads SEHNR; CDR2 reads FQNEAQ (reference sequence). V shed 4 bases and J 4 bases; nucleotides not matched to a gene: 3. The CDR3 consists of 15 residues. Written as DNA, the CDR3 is TGTGCCAGCAGCTCGACAGGGGCATATAATTCACCCCTCCACTTT. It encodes CASSSTGAYNSPLHF.

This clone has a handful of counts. The CDR3 here is CASSPGVKGMNTEAFF. CDR3 DNA sequence: TGTGCCAGCAGCCCCGGAGTCAAGGGGATGAACACTGAAGCTTTCTTT. This rearrangement joins TRBV5-6 to TRBJ1-1, with TRBD1 as a possible D gene (5 bases). Per germline, CDR1 SGHDT and CDR2 YYEEEE. Trimming removed 4 bases from V and 0 bases from J, with 16 bases in between. This CDR3 comprises 16 residues.

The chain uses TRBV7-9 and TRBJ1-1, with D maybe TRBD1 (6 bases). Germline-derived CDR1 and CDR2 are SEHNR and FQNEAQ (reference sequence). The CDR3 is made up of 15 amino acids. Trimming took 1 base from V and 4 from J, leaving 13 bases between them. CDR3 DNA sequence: TGTGCCAGCAGCTTAGAGGGGGGTCTCGTCACTGAAGCTTTCTTT. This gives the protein CASSLEGGLVTEAFF. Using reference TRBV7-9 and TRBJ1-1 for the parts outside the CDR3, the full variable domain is DTGVSQNPRHKITKRGQNVTFRCDPISEHNRLYWYRQTLGQGPEFLTYFQNEAQLEKSRLLSDRFSAERPKGSFSTLEIQRTEQGDSAMYLCASSLEGGLVTEAFFGQGTRLTVV.

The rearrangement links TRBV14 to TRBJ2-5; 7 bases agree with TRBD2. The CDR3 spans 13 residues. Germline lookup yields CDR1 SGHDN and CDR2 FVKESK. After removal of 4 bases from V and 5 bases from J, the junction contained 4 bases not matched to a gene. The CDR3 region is CASSPGAGETQYF. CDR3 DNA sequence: TGTGCCAGCAGCCCAGGAGCGGGGGAGACCCAGTACTTC.

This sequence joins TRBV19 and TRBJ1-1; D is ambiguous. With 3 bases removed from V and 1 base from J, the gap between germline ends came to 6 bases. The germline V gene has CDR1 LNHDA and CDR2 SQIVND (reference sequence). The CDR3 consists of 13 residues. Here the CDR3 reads CASSITSNTEAFF. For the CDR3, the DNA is TGTGCCAGTAGTATTACGTCGAACACTGAAGCTTTCTTT.

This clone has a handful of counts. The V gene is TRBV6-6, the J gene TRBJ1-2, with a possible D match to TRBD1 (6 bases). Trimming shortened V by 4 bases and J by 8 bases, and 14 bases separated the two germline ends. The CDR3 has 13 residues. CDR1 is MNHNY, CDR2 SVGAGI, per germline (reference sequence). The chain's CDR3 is CASSFQGTEGYTF. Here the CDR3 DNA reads TGTGCCAGCAGTTTTCAGGGGACGGAAGGCTACACCTTC.

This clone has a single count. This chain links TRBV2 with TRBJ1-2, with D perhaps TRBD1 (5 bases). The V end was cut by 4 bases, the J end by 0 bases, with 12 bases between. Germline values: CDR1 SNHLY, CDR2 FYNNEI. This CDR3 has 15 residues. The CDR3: CASSGRTRPNYGYTF. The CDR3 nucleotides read TGTGCCAGCAGTGGGCGGACAAGACCTAACTATGGCTACACCTTC. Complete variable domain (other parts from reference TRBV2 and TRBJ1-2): EPEVTQTPSHQVTQMGQEVILRCVPISNHLYFYWYRQILGQKVEFLVSFYNNEISEKSEIFDDQFSVERPDGSNFTLKIRSTKLEDSAMYFCASSGRTRPNYGYTFGSGTRLTVV.

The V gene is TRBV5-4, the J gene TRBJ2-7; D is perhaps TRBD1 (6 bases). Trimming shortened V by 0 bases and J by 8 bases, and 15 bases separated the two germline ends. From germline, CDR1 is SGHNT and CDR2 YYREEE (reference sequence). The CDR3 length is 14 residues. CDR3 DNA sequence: TGTGCCAGCAGCTTGGGTTCAGGGGAACGTCAGCAGTACTTC. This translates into CASSLGSGERQQYF.

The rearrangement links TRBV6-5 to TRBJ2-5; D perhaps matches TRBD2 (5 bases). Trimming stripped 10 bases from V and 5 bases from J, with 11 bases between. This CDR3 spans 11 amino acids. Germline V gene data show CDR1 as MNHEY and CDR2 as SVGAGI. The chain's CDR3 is CATELGETQYF. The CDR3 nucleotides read TGTGCCACCGAACTAGGGGAGACCCAGTACTTC.

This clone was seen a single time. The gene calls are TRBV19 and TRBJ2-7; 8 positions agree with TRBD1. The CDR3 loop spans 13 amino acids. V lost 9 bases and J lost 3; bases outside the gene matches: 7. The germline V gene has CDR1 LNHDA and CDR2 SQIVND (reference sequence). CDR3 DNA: TGTGCCAGCGGACAGGGTAGGTTCTACGAGCAGTACTTC. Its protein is CASGQGRFYEQYF.

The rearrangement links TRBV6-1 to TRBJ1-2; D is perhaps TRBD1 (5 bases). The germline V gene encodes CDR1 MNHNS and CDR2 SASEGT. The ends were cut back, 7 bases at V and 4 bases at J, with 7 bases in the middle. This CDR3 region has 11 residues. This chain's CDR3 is CASMRGYGYTF. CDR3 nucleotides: TGTGCCAGCATGAGGGGCTATGGCTACACCTTC.

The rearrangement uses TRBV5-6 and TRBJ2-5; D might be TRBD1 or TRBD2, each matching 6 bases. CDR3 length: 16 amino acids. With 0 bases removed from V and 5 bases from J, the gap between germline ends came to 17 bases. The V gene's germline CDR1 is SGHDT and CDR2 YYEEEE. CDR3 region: CASSLVGGSRLETQYF. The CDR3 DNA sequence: TGTGCCAGCAGCTTGGTGGGGGGCAGTCGATTGGAGACCCAGTACTTC.

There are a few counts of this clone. The CDR3 sequence is CASSQENRGETQYF. The DNA of the CDR3 is TGCGCCAGCAGCCAAGAGAACCGCGGGGAGACCCAGTACTTC. The gene calls are TRBV4-1 and TRBJ2-5, with TRBD2 as a possible D gene (5 bases). V was trimmed by 0 bases and J by 5 bases, leaving 10 bases between them. Germline lookup yields CDR1 MGHRA and CDR2 YSYEKL. The CDR3 length is 14 residues.

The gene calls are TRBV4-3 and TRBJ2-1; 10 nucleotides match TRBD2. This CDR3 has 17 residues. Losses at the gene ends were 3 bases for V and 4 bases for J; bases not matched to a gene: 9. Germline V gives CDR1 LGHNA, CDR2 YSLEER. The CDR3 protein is CASSQAASGGQYNEQFF. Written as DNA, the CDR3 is TGCGCCAGCAGCCAGGCCGCTAGCGGGGGCCAATACAATGAGCAGTTCTTC.

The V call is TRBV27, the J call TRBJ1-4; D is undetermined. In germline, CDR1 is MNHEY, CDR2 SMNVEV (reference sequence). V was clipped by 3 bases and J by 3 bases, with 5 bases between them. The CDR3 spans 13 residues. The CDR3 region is CASSFRPNEKLFF. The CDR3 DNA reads TGTGCCAGCAGTTTTAGGCCTAATGAAAAACTGTTTTTT.

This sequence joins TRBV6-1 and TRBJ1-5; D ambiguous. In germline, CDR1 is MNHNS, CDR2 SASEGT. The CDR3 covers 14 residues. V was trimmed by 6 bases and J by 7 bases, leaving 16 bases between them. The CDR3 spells CASSRALGHQPQHF. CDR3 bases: TGTGCCAGCAGCCGGGCCTTAGGCCACCAGCCCCAGCATTTT.

The CDR3: CASRVLGVTNYGYTF. DNA of the CDR3: TGTGCCAGTAGGGTCCTGGGGGTCACCAACTATGGCTACACCTTC. The chain joins TRBV19 to TRBJ1-2; weak D call: TRBD1 (5 bases). V lost 6 bases to trimming and J lost 2 bases, with 16 bases between them. CDR3 size: 15 residues. Germline lookup yields CDR1 LNHDA and CDR2 SQIVND (reference sequence).

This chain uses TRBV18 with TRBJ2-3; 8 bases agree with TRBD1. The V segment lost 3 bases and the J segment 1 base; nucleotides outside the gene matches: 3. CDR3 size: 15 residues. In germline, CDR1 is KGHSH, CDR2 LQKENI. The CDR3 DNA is TGTGCCAGCTCACCCCAGGGGGCGCGCACAGATACGCAGTATTTT. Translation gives CASSPQGARTDTQYF.

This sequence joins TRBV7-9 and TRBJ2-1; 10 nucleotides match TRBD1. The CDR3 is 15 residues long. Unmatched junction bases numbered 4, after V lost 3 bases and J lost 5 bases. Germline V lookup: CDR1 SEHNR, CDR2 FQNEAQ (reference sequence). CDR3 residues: CASSFQGQGNNEQFF. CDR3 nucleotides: TGTGCCAGCAGCTTTCAGGGACAGGGGAACAATGAGCAGTTCTTC.